This T cell receptor beta chain was sequenced during a study of shared clonotypes between healthy human individuals. Study conclusions and caveats: Despite large depth, sorted-subset datasets appeared incompletely sequenced.

Sequencing used immunoSEQ multiplex PCR; TCRdb keeps in-frame clones, though not all of them. The data contain about 640,000 clones, 72% of them singletons. Regarding this clone: The antigen is not known.

The CDR3 is made up of 15 amino acids. V was clipped by 8 bases and J by 0 bases, with 14 bases between them. Looked up from germline, CDR1 is LNHDA and CDR2 is SQIVND (reference sequence). Sequencing was carried out using memory CD4+ T cells sorted from blood. The sample's subset: CD45RA-negative fraction. This receptor was identified in a woman under 40 in good health. J is TRBJ1-5 and V is TRBV19; D perhaps matches TRBD1 (5 bases). The CDR3 DNA reads TGTGCCAGTGGGACGGCAGGCTATAGCAATCAGCCCCAGCATTTT. Translated, it gives CASGTAGYSNQPQHF.